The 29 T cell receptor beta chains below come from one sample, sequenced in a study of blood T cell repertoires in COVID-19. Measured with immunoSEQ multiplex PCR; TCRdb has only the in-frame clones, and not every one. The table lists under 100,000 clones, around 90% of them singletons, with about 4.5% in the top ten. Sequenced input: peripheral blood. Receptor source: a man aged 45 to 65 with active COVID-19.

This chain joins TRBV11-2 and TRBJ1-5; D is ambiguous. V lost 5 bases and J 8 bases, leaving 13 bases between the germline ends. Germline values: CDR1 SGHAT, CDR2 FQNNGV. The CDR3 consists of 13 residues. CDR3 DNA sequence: TGTGCCAGCAGCCCCGGTGAAGCCGAGCCCCAGCATTTT. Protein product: CASSPGEAEPQHF.

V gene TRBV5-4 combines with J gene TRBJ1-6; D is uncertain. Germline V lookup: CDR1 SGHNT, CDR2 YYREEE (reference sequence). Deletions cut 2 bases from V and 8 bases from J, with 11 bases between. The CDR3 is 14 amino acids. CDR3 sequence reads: CASSFEGRDSPLHF. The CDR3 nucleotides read TGTGCCAGCAGCTTTGAGGGCAGAGATTCACCCCTCCACTTT.

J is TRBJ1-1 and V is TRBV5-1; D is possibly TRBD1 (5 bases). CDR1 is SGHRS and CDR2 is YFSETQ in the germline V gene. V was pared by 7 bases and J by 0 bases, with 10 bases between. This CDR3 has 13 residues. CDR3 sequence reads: CASQDSLNTEAFF. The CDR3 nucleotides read TGCGCCAGCCAAGACAGTTTGAACACTGAAGCTTTCTTT.

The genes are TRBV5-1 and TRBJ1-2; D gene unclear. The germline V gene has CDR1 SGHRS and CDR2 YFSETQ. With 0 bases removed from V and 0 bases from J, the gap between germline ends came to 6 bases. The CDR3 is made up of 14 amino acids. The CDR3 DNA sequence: TGCGCCAGCAGCTTGGACAGTTCTAACTATGGCTACACCTTC. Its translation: CASSLDSSNYGYTF.

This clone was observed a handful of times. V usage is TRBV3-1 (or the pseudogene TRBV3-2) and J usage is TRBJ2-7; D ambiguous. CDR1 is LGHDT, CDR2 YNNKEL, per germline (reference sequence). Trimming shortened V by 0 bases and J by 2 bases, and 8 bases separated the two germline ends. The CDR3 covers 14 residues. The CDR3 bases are TGTGCCAGCAGCCAAGACGGTGAAACCTACGAGCAGTACTTC. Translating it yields CASSQDGETYEQYF.

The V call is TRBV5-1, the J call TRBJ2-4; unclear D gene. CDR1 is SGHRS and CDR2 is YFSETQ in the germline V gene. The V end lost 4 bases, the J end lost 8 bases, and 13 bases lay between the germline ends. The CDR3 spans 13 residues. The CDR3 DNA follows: TGCGCCAGCAGCCTCTCGAACGCGGACATTCAGTACTTC. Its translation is CASSLSNADIQYF.

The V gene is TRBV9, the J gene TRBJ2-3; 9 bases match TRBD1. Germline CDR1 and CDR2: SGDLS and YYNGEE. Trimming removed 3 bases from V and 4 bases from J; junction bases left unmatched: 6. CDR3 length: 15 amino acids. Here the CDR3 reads CASSARTGESDTQYF. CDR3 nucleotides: TGTGCCAGCAGCGCTCGGACAGGGGAATCAGATACGCAGTATTTT.

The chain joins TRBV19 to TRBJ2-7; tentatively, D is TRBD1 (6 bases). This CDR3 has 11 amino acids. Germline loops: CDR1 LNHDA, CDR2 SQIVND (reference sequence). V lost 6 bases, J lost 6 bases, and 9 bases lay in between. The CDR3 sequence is CASSDRSEQYF. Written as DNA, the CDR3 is TGTGCCAGTAGCGACAGGAGCGAGCAGTACTTC.

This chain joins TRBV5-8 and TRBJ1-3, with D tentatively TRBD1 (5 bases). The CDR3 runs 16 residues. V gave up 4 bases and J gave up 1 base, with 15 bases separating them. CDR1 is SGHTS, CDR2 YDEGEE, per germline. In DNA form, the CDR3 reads TGTGCCAGCAGCGGATGGCAGGGTTTATCTGGAAACACCATATATTTT. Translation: CASSGWQGLSGNTIYF.

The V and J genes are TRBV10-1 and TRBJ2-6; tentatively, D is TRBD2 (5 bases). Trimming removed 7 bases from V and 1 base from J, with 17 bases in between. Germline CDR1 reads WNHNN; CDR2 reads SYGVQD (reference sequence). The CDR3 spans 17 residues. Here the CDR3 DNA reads TGCGCCAGCACCCAGAGGCGGAGCGGATCTGGGGCCAACGTCCTGACTTTC. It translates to CASTQRRSGSGANVLTF.

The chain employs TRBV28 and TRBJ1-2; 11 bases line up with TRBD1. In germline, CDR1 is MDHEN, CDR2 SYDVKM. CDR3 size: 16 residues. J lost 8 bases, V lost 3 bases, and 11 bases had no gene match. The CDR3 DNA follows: TGTGCCAGCAGTTTGTCCCCGGGACAGGGGGAAAGGGGCTACACCTTC. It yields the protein CASSLSPGQGERGYTF.

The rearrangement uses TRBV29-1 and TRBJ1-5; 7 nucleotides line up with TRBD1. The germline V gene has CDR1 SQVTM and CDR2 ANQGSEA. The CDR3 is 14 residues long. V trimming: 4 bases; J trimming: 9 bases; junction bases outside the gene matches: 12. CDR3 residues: CSVGGPDRRGPQHF. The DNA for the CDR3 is TGCAGCGTTGGGGGCCCGGACAGGCGTGGGCCCCAGCATTTT.

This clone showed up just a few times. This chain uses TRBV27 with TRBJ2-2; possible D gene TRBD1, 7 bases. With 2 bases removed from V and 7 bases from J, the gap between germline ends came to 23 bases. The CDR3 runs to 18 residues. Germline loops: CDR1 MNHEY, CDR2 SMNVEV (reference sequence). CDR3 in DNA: TGTGCCAGCAGTTTAGTCTCGGTCAGGGGGGCGAAGGGCGGGGAGCTGTTTTTT. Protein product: CASSLVSVRGAKGGELFF.

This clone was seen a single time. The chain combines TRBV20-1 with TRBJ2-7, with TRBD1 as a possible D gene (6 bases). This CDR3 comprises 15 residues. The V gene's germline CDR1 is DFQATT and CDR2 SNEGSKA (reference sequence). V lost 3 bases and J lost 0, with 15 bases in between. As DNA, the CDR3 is TGCAGTGCTAGTGGCAGGGGAAGCCGCTCCTACGAGCAGTACTTC. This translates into CSASGRGSRSYEQYF.

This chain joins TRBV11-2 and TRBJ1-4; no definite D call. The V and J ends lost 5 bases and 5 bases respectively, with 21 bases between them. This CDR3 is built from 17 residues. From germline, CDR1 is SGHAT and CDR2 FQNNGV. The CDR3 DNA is TGTGCCAGCAGCCACTACCGAGTCGGCAGGAGGAATGAAAAACTGTTTTTT. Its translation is CASSHYRVGRRNEKLFF.

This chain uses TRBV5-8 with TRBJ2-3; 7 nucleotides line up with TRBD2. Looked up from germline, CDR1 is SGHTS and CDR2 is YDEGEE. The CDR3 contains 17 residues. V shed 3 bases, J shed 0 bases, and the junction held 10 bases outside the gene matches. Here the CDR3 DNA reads TGTGCCAGCAGCTCGGGAGGCCACACCTCTAGCACAGATACGCAGTATTTT. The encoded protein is CASSSGGHTSSTDTQYF.

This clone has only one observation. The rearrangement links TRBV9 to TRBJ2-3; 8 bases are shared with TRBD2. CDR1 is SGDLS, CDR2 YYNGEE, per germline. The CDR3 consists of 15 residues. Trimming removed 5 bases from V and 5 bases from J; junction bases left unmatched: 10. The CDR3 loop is CASSISAGGRDTQYF. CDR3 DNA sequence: TGTGCCAGCAGTATTTCGGCGGGGGGCCGAGATACGCAGTATTTT. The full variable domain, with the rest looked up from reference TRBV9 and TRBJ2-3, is DSGVTQTPKHLITATGQRVTLRCSPRSGDLSVYWYQQSLDQGLQFLIQYYNGEERAKGNILERFSAQQFPDLHSELNLSSLELGDSALYFCASSISAGGRDTQYFGPGTRLTVL.

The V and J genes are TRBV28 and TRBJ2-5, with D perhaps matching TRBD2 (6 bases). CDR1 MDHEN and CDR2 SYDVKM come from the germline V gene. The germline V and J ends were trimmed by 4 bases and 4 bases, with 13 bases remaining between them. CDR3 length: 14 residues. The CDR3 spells CASSSGGWAETQYF. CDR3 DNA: TGTGCCAGCAGTTCTGGGGGGTGGGCAGAGACCCAGTACTTC.

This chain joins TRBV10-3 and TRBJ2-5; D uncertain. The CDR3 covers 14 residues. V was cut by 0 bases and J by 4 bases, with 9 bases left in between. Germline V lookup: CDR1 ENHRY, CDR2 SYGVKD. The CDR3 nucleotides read TGTGCCATCAGTGAGTCATCCGGCGGAGAGACCCAGTACTTC. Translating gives CAISESSGGETQYF.

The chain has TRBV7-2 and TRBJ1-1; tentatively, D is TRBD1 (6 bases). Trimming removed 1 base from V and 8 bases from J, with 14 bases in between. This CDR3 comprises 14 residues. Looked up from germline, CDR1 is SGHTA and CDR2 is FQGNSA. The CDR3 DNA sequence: TGTGCCAGCAGCTTAGGCGGGGGGCCGACAGAAGCTTTCTTT. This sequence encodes CASSLGGGPTEAFF.

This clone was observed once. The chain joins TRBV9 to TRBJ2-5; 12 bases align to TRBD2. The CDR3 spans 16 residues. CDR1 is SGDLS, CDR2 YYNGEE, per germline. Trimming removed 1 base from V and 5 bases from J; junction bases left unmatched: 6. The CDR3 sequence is CASSVSSGGAGETQYF. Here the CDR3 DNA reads TGTGCCAGCAGCGTATCTAGCGGGGGGGCAGGGGAGACCCAGTACTTC.

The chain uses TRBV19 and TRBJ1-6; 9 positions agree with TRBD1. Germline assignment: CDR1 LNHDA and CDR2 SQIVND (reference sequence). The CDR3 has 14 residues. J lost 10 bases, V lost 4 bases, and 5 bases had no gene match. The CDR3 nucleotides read TGTGCCAGTAGTACTGGGACAGGGTACTCACCCCTCCACTTT. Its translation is CASSTGTGYSPLHF.

CDR3 sequence reads: CASRSGQGPTYNEQFF. CDR3 nucleotides: TGTGCCAGCAGAAGTGGACAGGGCCCTACCTACAATGAGCAGTTCTTC. The rearrangement links TRBV7-9 to TRBJ2-1; 8 nucleotides align to TRBD1. After removal of 6 bases from V and 2 bases from J, the junction contained 9 bases not matched to a gene. This CDR3 spans 16 amino acids. Germline-derived CDR1 and CDR2 are SEHNR and FQNEAQ (reference sequence).

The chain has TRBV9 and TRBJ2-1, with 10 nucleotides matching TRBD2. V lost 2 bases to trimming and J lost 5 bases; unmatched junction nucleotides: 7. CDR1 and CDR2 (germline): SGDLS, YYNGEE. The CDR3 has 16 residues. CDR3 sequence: CASSVGASGGNNEQFF. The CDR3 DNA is TGTGCCAGCAGCGTGGGTGCTAGCGGGGGAAACAATGAGCAGTTCTTC.

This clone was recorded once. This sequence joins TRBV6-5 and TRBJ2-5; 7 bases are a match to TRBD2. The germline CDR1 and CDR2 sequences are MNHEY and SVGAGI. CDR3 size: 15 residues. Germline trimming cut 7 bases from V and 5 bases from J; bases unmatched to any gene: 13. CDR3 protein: CASKGLGGAGETQYF. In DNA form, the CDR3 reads TGTGCCAGCAAAGGTCTGGGAGGGGCAGGGGAGACCCAGTACTTC.

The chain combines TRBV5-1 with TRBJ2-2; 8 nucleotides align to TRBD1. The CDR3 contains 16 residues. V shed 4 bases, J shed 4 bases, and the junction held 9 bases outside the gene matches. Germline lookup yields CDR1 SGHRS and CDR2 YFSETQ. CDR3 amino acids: CASSPLDRESTGELFF. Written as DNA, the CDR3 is TGCGCCAGCAGCCCCCTGGACAGGGAGAGCACCGGGGAGCTGTTTTTT.

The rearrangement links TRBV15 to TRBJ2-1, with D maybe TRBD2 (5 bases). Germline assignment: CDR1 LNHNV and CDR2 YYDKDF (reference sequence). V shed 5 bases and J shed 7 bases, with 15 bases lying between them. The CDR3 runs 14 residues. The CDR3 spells CATSRAGTGNEQFF. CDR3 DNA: TGTGCCACCAGCCGGGCGGGCACCGGGAATGAGCAGTTCTTC.

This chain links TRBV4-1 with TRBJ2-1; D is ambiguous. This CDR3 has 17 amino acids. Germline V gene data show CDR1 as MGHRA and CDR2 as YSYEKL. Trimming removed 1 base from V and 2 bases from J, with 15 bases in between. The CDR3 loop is CASSQGTTLRTYNEQFF. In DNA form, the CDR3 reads TGCGCCAGCAGCCAAGGAACGACTCTTCGTACCTACAATGAGCAGTTCTTC.

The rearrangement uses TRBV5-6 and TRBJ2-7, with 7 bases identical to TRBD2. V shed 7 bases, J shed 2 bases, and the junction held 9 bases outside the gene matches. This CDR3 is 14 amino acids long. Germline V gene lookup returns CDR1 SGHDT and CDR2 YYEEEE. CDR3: CASCAAGLPYEQYF. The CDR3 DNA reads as TGTGCCAGCTGTGCAGCGGGGCTTCCCTACGAGCAGTACTTC. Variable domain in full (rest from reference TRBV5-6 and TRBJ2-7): DAGVTQSPTHLIKTRGQQVTLRCSPKSGHDTVSWYQQALGQGPQFIFQYYEEEERQRGNFPDRFSGHQFPNYSSELNVNALLLGDSALYLCASCAAGLPYEQYFGPGTRLTVT.